The 22 T cell receptor beta chains reported below all come from one sample, sequenced in a study of blood T cell repertoires in COVID-19. Here immunoSEQ multiplex PCR was the method, and the copy in TCRdb shows in-frame clones only, minus some. The table lists about 94,000 clones, 84% of them singletons. Sequencing was done on a sample of peripheral blood. These receptors were collected from a man in his fifties or sixties with acute or convalescent COVID-19.

The chain combines TRBV15 with TRBJ1-1; TRBD1 aligns across 8 bases. The germline V gene encodes CDR1 LNHNV and CDR2 YYDKDF (reference sequence). Trimming cost V 3 bases and J 6 bases; bases outside gene matches: 3. The CDR3 runs to 13 residues. The chain's CDR3 is CATSRDRVAEAFF. In nucleotides, the CDR3 is TGTGCCACCAGCAGGGACAGGGTTGCTGAAGCTTTCTTT.

This chain's CDR3 is CAWSGRTGLDTEAFF. Written as DNA, the CDR3 is TGTGCCTGGAGTGGGAGGACAGGGTTGGACACTGAAGCTTTCTTT. J is TRBJ1-1 and V is TRBV30; 8 positions agree with TRBD1. CDR3 length: 15 amino acids. J gave up 3 bases and V 1 base, and 7 bases lay outside the gene matches. The germline gives CDR1 GTSNPN, CDR2 SVGIG (reference sequence). Supplemented by reference TRBV30 and TRBJ1-1, the full variable domain reads SQTIHQWPATLVQPVGSPLSLECTVEGTSNPNLYWYRQAAGRGLQLLFYSVGIGQISSEVPQNLSASRPQDRQFILSSKKLLLSDSGFYLCAWSGRTGLDTEAFFGQGTRLTVV.

The rearrangement uses TRBV7-3 and TRBJ2-3; D perhaps matches TRBD1 (5 bases). Germline CDR1 is SGHTA and CDR2 is FQGTGA. This CDR3 has 13 residues. Trimming pared 5 bases from V and 3 bases from J, leaving 9 bases between. The CDR3 is CASSHPGTDTQYF. CDR3 nucleotides: TGTGCCAGCAGCCATCCAGGGACAGATACGCAGTATTTT.

The chain combines TRBV19 with TRBJ1-6; 9 nucleotides match TRBD1. CDR3 length equals 15 residues. The J segment lost 7 bases and the V segment lost 5 bases, leaving 6 bases of the junction unmatched. The germline CDR1 and CDR2 sequences are LNHDA and SQIVND (reference sequence). This CDR3 is CASSFRDRVNSPLHF. The CDR3 bases are TGTGCCAGTAGTTTCCGGGACAGGGTGAATTCACCCCTCCACTTT.

This clone was counted between two and nine times. The CDR3 nucleotides are TGTGCCACCAGAGTAGGGGGCGAGAACACTGAAGCTTTCTTT. Encoded protein: CATRVGGENTEAFF. V usage is TRBV15 and J usage is TRBJ1-1; 7 bases map to TRBD1. V lost 6 bases and J lost 1; bases outside the gene matches: 5. Germline values: CDR1 LNHNV, CDR2 YYDKDF (reference sequence). The CDR3 sequence is 14 residues long.

The rearrangement uses TRBV27 and TRBJ1-2; 10 positions match TRBD1. V shed 4 bases and J 4 bases; nucleotides not matched to a gene: 3. Germline V gene sequence: CDR1 MNHEY, CDR2 SMNVEV (reference sequence). There are 14 residues in the CDR3. CDR3 sequence reads: CASSSTGGGYGYTF. The CDR3 bases are TGTGCCAGCAGTTCGACAGGGGGCGGCTATGGCTACACCTTC.

The CDR3 DNA reads TGTGCCAGCAGTAGCAGGGGACAGGGGGCTCAATATAGCAATCAGCCCCAGCATTTT. Its protein is CASSSRGQGAQYSNQPQHF. The rearrangement links TRBV28 to TRBJ1-5; the match to TRBD1 covers 12 bases. V was clipped by 5 bases and J by 0 bases; unmatched bases: 11. The CDR3 has 19 amino acids. The germline V gene has CDR1 MDHEN and CDR2 SYDVKM.

This clone turned up a few times. The V call is TRBV27, the J call TRBJ1-2; TRBD1 matches at 9 bases. The CDR3 contains 15 residues. Germline V gives CDR1 MNHEY, CDR2 SMNVEV (reference sequence). The V and J ends lost 6 bases and 8 bases, in that order; junction bases with no gene match: 13. CDR3 residues: CASRAPGQGVRGYTF. Written as DNA, the CDR3 is TGTGCCAGCAGAGCCCCGGGACAGGGAGTAAGGGGCTACACCTTC.

This chain connects TRBV29-1 to TRBJ2-6; TRBD1 matches at 11 bases. This CDR3 has 18 amino acids. The germline gives CDR1 SQVTM, CDR2 ANQGSEA. V lost 4 bases to trimming and J lost 0 bases; unmatched junction nucleotides: 8. CDR3 protein: CSVGRTGGVISGANVLTF. CDR3 DNA sequence: TGCAGCGTTGGGAGGACAGGGGGCGTAATCTCTGGGGCCAACGTCCTGACTTTC.

The rearrangement uses TRBV19 and TRBJ1-5; 12 nucleotides agree with TRBD1. V trimming: 3 bases; J trimming: 8 bases; junction bases outside the gene matches: 11. The CDR3 consists of 17 residues. Germline lookup yields CDR1 LNHDA and CDR2 SQIVND (reference sequence). CDR3 region: CASSMGGGTGGREPQHF. In DNA, the CDR3 is TGTGCCAGTAGTATGGGTGGGGGGACAGGGGGCCGAGAGCCCCAGCATTTT.

This clone was observed once. The V and J genes are TRBV18 and TRBJ1-6, with 12 positions matching TRBD1. This CDR3 region has 15 residues. V lost 6 bases and J lost 9; bases outside the gene matches: 6. Germline lookup yields CDR1 KGHSH and CDR2 LQKENI. CDR3 in amino acids: CASSQGQGAASPLHF. CDR3 DNA sequence: TGTGCCAGCTCCCAGGGACAGGGGGCGGCTTCACCCCTCCACTTT.

This clone was counted between two and nine times. The chain employs TRBV7-9 and TRBJ2-2, with D unresolved. Germline assignment: CDR1 SEHNR and CDR2 FQNEAQ (reference sequence). V dropped 2 bases and J dropped 8 bases, with 6 bases sitting between them. This CDR3 region has 12 residues. CDR3 sequence reads: CASSLSVGELFF. In DNA form, the CDR3 reads TGTGCCAGCAGCTTATCCGTGGGGGAGCTGTTTTTT.

The J gene is TRBJ1-1, the V gene TRBV4-1; D is possibly TRBD1 (6 bases). Germline values: CDR1 MGHRA, CDR2 YSYEKL. This CDR3 has 13 amino acids. Between the trimmed V and J ends, which lost 5 bases and 0 bases, there was a span of 7 bases. CDR3 DNA sequence: TGCGCCAGCAGCGGGGGCGTGAACACTGAAGCTTTCTTT. Amino acids: CASSGGVNTEAFF.

The chain is built from TRBV28 and TRBJ1-1, with TRBD1 as a possible D gene (6 bases). This CDR3 spans 13 amino acids. V dropped 2 bases and J dropped 12 bases, with 16 bases sitting between them. Per the germline V gene, CDR1 is MDHEN and CDR2 is SYDVKM. The CDR3 region has the DNA TGTGCCAGCAGTTTACCGGACAGTCGGCAGACTTTCTTT. As protein: CASSLPDSRQTFF.

The gene calls are TRBV13 and TRBJ2-5; 13 nucleotides line up with TRBD2. Germline lookup yields CDR1 PRHDT and CDR2 FYEKMQ (reference sequence). CDR3 length equals 17 residues. V gave up 5 bases and J gave up 0 bases; unmatched junction bases: 6. CDR3 residues: CASSPGTSGAYQETQYF. CDR3 bases: TGTGCCAGCAGCCCTGGGACTAGCGGGGCTTACCAAGAGACCCAGTACTTC.

The V call is TRBV7-2, the J call TRBJ1-5; TRBD1 matches at 9 bases. V gave up 8 bases and J gave up 7 bases; unmatched junction bases: 9. CDR1 SGHTA and CDR2 FQGNSA come from the germline V gene. This CDR3 contains 14 residues. The CDR3 DNA reads TGTGCCAGCGGACCGGGGACAGGGTTACAGCCCCAGCATTTT. This encodes CASGPGTGLQPQHF.

The chain is built from TRBV9 and TRBJ1-4; TRBD1 matches at 7 bases. There are 14 residues in the CDR3. Trimming at V came to 3 bases and at J to 10 bases, leaving 9 bases not matched to a gene. CDR1 is SGDLS and CDR2 is YYNGEE in the germline V gene. CDR3 sequence reads: CASSGIGGGTKLFF. The CDR3 DNA reads TGTGCCAGCAGCGGAATAGGGGGCGGGACAAAACTGTTTTTT.

This sequence joins TRBV24-1 and TRBJ1-1, with 10 bases fitting TRBD1. In germline, CDR1 is KGHDR, CDR2 SFDVKD. This CDR3 has 17 residues. With 7 bases clipped from V and 0 bases from J, the junction kept 10 bases outside the gene matches. The CDR3, as DNA: TGTGCCACCAGAGCCGGGACAGGGGCGCCCCTGAACACTGAAGCTTTCTTT. This sequence encodes CATRAGTGAPLNTEAFF.

CDR3 region: CASSPPGRGGSTDTQYF. The CDR3 DNA sequence: TGTGCCAGCTCACCTCCCGGGCGGGGGGGAAGCACAGATACGCAGTATTTT. The V call is TRBV18, the J call TRBJ2-3; TRBD2 matches at 9 bases. Germline values: CDR1 KGHSH, CDR2 LQKENI. The CDR3 is made up of 17 amino acids. V shed 3 bases and J 0 bases; nucleotides not matched to a gene: 7.

This clone was seen once. The rearrangement links TRBV19 to TRBJ1-1; D ambiguous. Germline CDR1 LNHDA, CDR2 SQIVND (reference sequence). This CDR3 comprises 13 residues. With 11 bases removed from V and 7 bases from J, the gap between germline ends came to 20 bases. CDR3 in DNA: TGTGCCTCATCGGCTGACTCAACTTTTGAAGCTTTCTTT. It is translated as CASSADSTFEAFF.

This chain's CDR3 is CASSYDRLNSPLHF. The CDR3 DNA reads as TGTGCCAGCAGTTACGACAGGTTAAATTCACCCCTCCACTTT. The rearrangement joins TRBV6-6 to TRBJ1-6; D might be TRBD1 (6 bases). The germline gives CDR1 MNHNY, CDR2 SVGAGI (reference sequence). The length of the CDR3 is 14 residues. V lost 2 bases to trimming and J lost 7 bases, with 9 bases between them.

V and J are TRBV2 and TRBJ2-7, with 8 bases fitting TRBD1. The CDR3 is made up of 16 amino acids. Germline V lookup: CDR1 SNHLY, CDR2 FYNNEI. The V gene end was trimmed by 2 bases and the J gene end by 5 bases; junction bases not matched to a gene: 11. The CDR3, as DNA: TGTGCCAGCAGTGAAAGGGCCAGGGGGCGCGGTAACGAGCAGTACTTC. Protein: CASSERARGRGNEQYF.